A selection of T cell receptor beta chains follows, all from one sample in a study of T cells after yellow fever vaccination. TCRdb used MiXCR to reprocess the 5' RACE reads, holding one entry per CDR3 protein. The repertoire holds some 350,000 distinct CDR3 sequences, with approximately 4% as singletons. The starting material was PBMCs, obtained 5 days after the yellow fever booster vaccination. These receptors were taken from a man younger than 35 who received the YFV17D yellow fever vaccine. Both conserved end residues are part of each CDR3. The D gene is left open where the match is weak. Size tells how often a clone was seen (once, few, many) or the class of an expanded clone, and some rows leave it out.

TRBJ1-1 once TRBV19 . CASSITPGANTEAFF TGTGCCAGTAGTATAACCCCAGGCGCGAACACTGAAGCTTTCTTT
TRBJ2-5 many TRBV5-1 . CASSYGQQETQYF TGCGCCAGCAGCTACGGACAGCAAGAGACCCAGTACTTC
TRBJ2-1 few TRBV5-1 . CASSLDLLNEQFF TGCGCCAGCAGCTTGGATCTTCTGAATGAGCAGTTCTTC
TRBJ2-7 many TRBV5-1 TRBD1 CASSLAALTGGEQYF TGCGCCAGCAGCTTGGCCGCCCTGACAGGGGGCGAGCAGTACTTC
TRBJ2-2 . TRBV5-5 TRBD1 CASSPRFTGTGLFNTGELFF TGTGCCAGCAGCCCCAGGTTCACGGGGACAGGGCTTTTCAACACCGGGGAGCTGTTTTTT
TRBJ2-3 few TRBV5-6 TRBD1 CASSPGTGTGIITDTQYF TGTGCCAGCAGCCCGGGGACAGGGACGGGCATAATCACAGATACGCAGTATTTT
TRBJ2-7 few TRBV5-1 TRBD2 CASSPDGGETYEQYF TGCGCCAGCAGCCCGGACGGGGGGGAGACCTACGAGCAGTACTTC
TRBJ2-3 . TRBV7-2 TRBD2 CASSVGEGDTQYF TGTGCCAGCAGCGTGGGGGAGGGAGATACGCAGTATTTT
TRBJ1-6 few TRBV11-2 . CASSLEGTRNSPLHF TGTGCCAGCAGCTTAGAGGGCACGCGTAATTCACCCCTCCACTTT
TRBJ1-6 . TRBV3-1 . CASRAGTSNSPLHF TGTGCCAGCAGGGCCGGGACATCTAATTCACCCCTCCACTTT
TRBJ2-5 few TRBV7-7 . CASSVGPFLYF TGTGCCAGCAGCGTGGGCCCTTTTTTGTACTTC
TRBJ2-5 . TRBV20-1 . CSASEVRETQYF TGCAGTGCGAGCGAGGTCCGGGAGACCCAGTACTTC
TRBJ2-7 . TRBV5-8 TRBD1 CASRRDRRYEQYF TGTGCCAGCAGGAGGGACAGGAGATACGAGCAGTACTTC
TRBJ2-3 many TRBV7-8 TRBD2 CASSPGTSGGLTDTQYF TGTGCCAGCAGCCCGGGGACTAGCGGGGGACTCACAGATACGCAGTATTTT
TRBJ2-1 few TRBV5-1 TRBD1 CASSSRTGRDNEQFF TGCGCCAGCAGCTCCAGGACAGGGCGGGACAATGAGCAGTTCTTC
TRBJ1-2 few TRBV6-2/TRBV6-3 . CASSQRTDFYGYTF TGTGCCAGCAGCCAACGGACAGACTTCTATGGCTACACCTTC
TRBJ2-3 many TRBV18 . CASSPPWPGTSTDTQYF TGTGCCAGCTCACCACCATGGCCCGGCACTAGCACAGATACGCAGTATTTT
TRBJ1-5 many TRBV6-6 TRBD1 CASSTGDRGHQPQHF TGTGCCAGCAGTACCGGGGACAGGGGGCATCAGCCCCAGCATTTT
TRBJ2-3 many TRBV21-1 . CASSKTRDRATDTQYF TGTGCCAGCAGCAAAACGAGGGACAGGGCTACAGATACGCAGTATTTT
TRBJ1-5 . TRBV28 . CASSLGLRNQPQHF TGTGCCAGCAGTTTGGGACTCCGCAATCAGCCCCAGCATTTT
TRBJ1-2 many TRBV2 . CASSVSYGYTF TGTGCCAGCAGTGTTAGCTATGGCTACACCTTC
TRBJ2-2 many TRBV5-1 . CASSLDFINTGELFF TGCGCCAGCAGCTTGGATTTTATCAACACCGGGGAGCTGTTTTTT
TRBJ2-7 many TRBV12-3/TRBV12-4 TRBD1 CASRPGTATYEQYF TGTGCCAGCAGACCCGGGACAGCGACCTACGAGCAGTACTTC
TRBJ2-5 many TRBV12-3/TRBV12-4 . CASSLLGQETQYF TGTGCCAGCAGTTTGCTAGGGCAAGAGACCCAGTACTTC
TRBJ2-7 . TRBV12-3/TRBV12-4 . CASSFNPRQARGEQYF TGTGCCAGCAGTTTTAATCCCCGACAGGCTCGAGGCGAGCAGTACTTC
TRBJ2-6 few TRBV7-3 TRBD1 CASSLWPRGRSGANVLTF TGTGCCAGCAGCTTATGGCCCAGGGGGCGCTCTGGGGCCAACGTCCTGACTTTC
TRBJ1-5 . TRBV18 . CASSPLENQPQHF TGTGCCAGCTCACCTCTCGAAAATCAGCCCCAGCATTTT
TRBJ2-5 few TRBV20-1 . CSARELTSGTMGETQYF TGCAGTGCTAGAGAACTTACTTCCGGGACGATGGGGGAGACCCAGTACTTC
TRBJ2-7 few TRBV6-2/TRBV6-3 . CASSYRQGGTYEQYF TGTGCCAGCAGTTACCGGCAGGGGGGTACCTACGAGCAGTACTTC
TRBJ2-5 . TRBV7-9 . CASSRPGWETQYF TGTGCCAGCAGCCGTCCGGGCTGGGAGACCCAGTACTTC
TRBJ1-1 few TRBV2 . CASSEAGNPEAFF TGTGCCAGCAGTGAAGCAGGAAACCCTGAAGCTTTCTTT
TRBJ2-5 few TRBV5-6 TRBD2 CASSLGERGGGETQYF TGTGCCAGCAGCTTGGGTGAGCGGGGGGGTGGAGAGACCCAGTACTTC
TRBJ1-4 many TRBV20-1 . CSARDHSTNEKLFF TGCAGTGCAAGGGACCACTCAACTAATGAAAAACTGTTTTTT
TRBJ1-5 . TRBV19 . CASSIRDSPIRNQPQHF TGTGCCAGTAGTATTCGAGACAGCCCGATTCGCAATCAGCCCCAGCATTTT
TRBJ1-2 few TRBV20-1 . CSASDYYGYTF TGCAGTGCTAGTGACTACTATGGCTACACCTTC
TRBJ1-1 . TRBV20-1 . CSASPQLMNTEAFF TGCAGTGCTAGCCCACAGTTAATGAACACTGAAGCTTTCTTT
TRBJ1-4 . TRBV7-8 . CASSLGATVNEKLFF TGTGCCAGCAGCTTAGGGGCAACCGTTAATGAAAAACTGTTTTTT
TRBJ2-5 . TRBV20-1 . CSATDLRETQYF TGCAGTGCCACGGACCTTCGTGAGACCCAGTACTTC
TRBJ2-1 many TRBV11-2 TRBD2 CASSETSGGTPSYNEQFF TGTGCCAGCAGCGAGACTAGCGGGGGGACTCCTAGCTACAATGAGCAGTTCTTC
TRBJ2-4 . TRBV4-3 . CASSQENSLAKNIQYF TGCGCCAGCAGCCAAGAAAACAGCCTAGCCAAAAACATTCAGTACTTC
TRBJ2-7 many TRBV7-9 TRBD1 CASSPQGQSYEQYF TGTGCCAGCAGCCCACAGGGACAGTCCTACGAGCAGTACTTC
TRBJ2-3 few TRBV5-1 . CASSFRGGDTQYF TGCGCCAGCAGCTTCAGGGGCGGAGATACGCAGTATTTT
TRBJ1-1 medium-sized TRBV4-3 . CASSQWAKDTEAFF TGCGCCAGCAGCCAATGGGCGAAGGACACTGAAGCTTTCTTT
TRBJ1-4 few TRBV29-1 TRBD1 CSVARQGAGEKLFF TGCAGCGTTGCACGGCAGGGGGCCGGTGAAAAACTGTTTTTT
TRBJ1-2 few TRBV10-3 . CAISESGFEGGYTF TGTGCCATCAGTGAGTCGGGTTTCGAGGGTGGCTACACCTTC
TRBJ1-5 few TRBV6-5 . CASSYSIASNQPQHF TGTGCCAGCAGTTACTCGATAGCGTCCAATCAGCCCCAGCATTTT
TRBJ1-5 many TRBV27 . CASSQTGFNQPQHF TGTGCCAGCAGCCAAACAGGGTTCAATCAGCCCCAGCATTTT
TRBJ2-7 . TRBV19 TRBD1 CASSTGGYEQYF TGTGCCAGTAGTACAGGGGGCTACGAGCAGTACTTC
TRBJ2-2 many TRBV7-9 . CASSPYRVHTGELFF TGTGCCAGCAGCCCCTACAGAGTACACACCGGGGAGCTGTTTTTT
TRBJ1-5 few TRBV18 TRBD1 CASSQGAGNQPQHF TGTGCCAGCTCACAGGGGGCCGGCAATCAGCCCCAGCATTTT
TRBJ2-1 . TRBV12-3/TRBV12-4 TRBD2 CASSSGLVGEQFF TGTGCCAGCAGTTCGGGACTAGTCGGCGAGCAGTTCTTC
TRBJ2-1 few TRBV11-2 . CASSLAQGLAEKLSGQFF TGTGCCAGCAGCTTAGCCCAGGGGCTAGCGGAAAAACTCAGCGGGCAGTTCTTC
TRBJ2-2 few TRBV4-2 TRBD1 CASSQDAVGTANTGELFF TGTGCCAGCAGCCAAGATGCGGTAGGGACAGCGAACACCGGGGAGCTGTTTTTT
TRBJ2-5 few TRBV5-5 . CASSLPYQGGETQYF TGTGCCAGCAGCTTGCCGTACCAGGGGGGGGAGACCCAGTACTTC
TRBJ1-4 . TRBV7-9 . CASSLGRGNEKLFF TGTGCCAGCAGCTTAGGCAGGGGAAATGAAAAACTGTTTTTT
TRBJ1-2 many TRBV18 . CASSPPMMPNYGYTF TGTGCCAGCTCACCTCCGATGATGCCCAACTATGGCTACACCTTC
TRBJ2-3 . TRBV7-2 TRBD2 CASSLARTAGGADTQYF TGTGCCAGCAGCTTAGCGCGTACAGCGGGGGGCGCAGATACGCAGTATTTT
TRBJ1-6 . TRBV7-2 TRBD1 CASSYGTGHPPLHF TGTGCCAGCAGCTACGGGACAGGCCATCCGCCCCTCCACTTT
TRBJ1-1 . TRBV7-8 . CASSFPAGLGTEAFF TGTGCCAGCAGCTTCCCGGCAGGGTTAGGCACTGAAGCTTTCTTT
TRBJ1-2 . TRBV20-1 . CSASAGSANYGYTF TGCAGTGCTAGCGCAGGGAGTGCAAACTATGGCTACACCTTC